This T cell receptor (beta chain) was profiled in a study of blood T cell repertoires in COVID-19. As for the study in general: Samples taken during acute and convalescent COVID-19 were collected in the United States, Italy and Spain.

Produced via immunoSEQ multiplex PCR; TCRdb's table is partial and in-frame only. The table shows 120,000 to 150,000 clones, with over 75% occurring only once. The CDR3 is 16 amino acids. Germline CDR1 and CDR2: LGHDT and YNNKEL (reference sequence). V lost 0 bases and J lost 10; bases outside the gene matches: 7. It was during active infection that Seattle patients were enrolled and then longitudinally followed. The specimen was peripheral blood. This receptor was obtained from a woman aged 60-75 years with COVID-19, enrolled during active disease. J is TRBJ2-1 and V is TRBV3-1 (or the pseudogene TRBV3-2); 12 bases match TRBD2. The CDR3 region is CASSQDSSGGAGEQFF. CDR3 nucleotide sequence: TGTGCCAGCAGCCAAGACTCTAGCGGGGGGGCTGGGGAGCAGTTCTTC.